Below are 21 T cell receptor beta chains sequenced from a single sample in a study of T cells in Graves' hyperthyroidism and ophthalmopathy. TCR beta CDR3 regions were amplified from RNA transcripts. TCR CDR3 regions were first amplified by RT-PCR with HTBI primers. TCRdb re-derived calls from the multiplex PCR reads in MiXCR, one entry per CDR3 protein. The profile shows approximately 870,000 distinct CDR3 sequences, around 38% of them singletons. Sequences were obtained from blood. These receptors originate from a man younger than 35 with Graves' hyperthyroidism.

This clonotype was recorded many times. This chain uses TRBV2 with TRBJ2-2; no clear D gene. V dropped 1 base and J dropped 0 bases, with 9 bases sitting between them. CDR1 and CDR2 from the germline V gene are SNHLY and FYNNEI. This CDR3 spans 16 amino acids. CDR3 DNA sequence: TGTGCCAGCAGTGAAGAAGCGACCTCGAACACCGGGGAGCTGTTTTTT. Translation gives CASSEEATSNTGELFF.

The table lists this clonotype with a few counts. The chain links TRBV7-8 to TRBJ2-5; D is uncertain. Germline V lookup: CDR1 SGHVS, CDR2 FQNEAQ. The V gene lost 5 bases and the J gene lost 2 bases, with 15 bases spanning the gap. The length of the CDR3 is 15 residues. In DNA, the CDR3 is TGTGCCAGCAGCCCGGCTGTCTCGAGACAAGAGACCCAGTACTTC. It encodes CASSPAVSRQETQYF.

The chain joins TRBV4-3 to TRBJ1-1; D possibly corresponds to TRBD1 (6 bases). Germline CDR1 LGHNA, CDR2 YSLEER. There are 13 residues in the CDR3. V was clipped by 1 base and J by 6 bases, with 9 bases between them. CDR3 in DNA: TGCGCCAGCAGCCAAGCCGAGGGGGCTGAAGCTTTCTTT. It specifies CASSQAEGAEAFF.

V and J are TRBV29-1 and TRBJ2-5; weak D call: TRBD2 (6 bases). V was pared by 7 bases and J by 3 bases, with 18 bases between. This CDR3 has 14 amino acids. Germline loops: CDR1 SQVTM, CDR2 ANQGSEA. This chain's CDR3 is CSALTEGREETQYF. CDR3 in DNA: TGCAGCGCTTTGACGGAGGGAAGAGAAGAGACCCAGTACTTC. The full variable domain, its missing parts supplied by reference TRBV29-1 and TRBJ2-5, is SAVISQKPSRDICQRGTSLTIQCQVDSQVTMMFWYRQQPGQSLTLIATANQGSEATYESGFVIDKFPISRPNLTFSTLTVSNMSPEDSSIYLCSALTEGREETQYFGPGTRLLVL.

V and J are TRBV7-9 and TRBJ2-2, with D unclear. Germline V gives CDR1 SEHNR, CDR2 FQNEAQ (reference sequence). The CDR3 runs 15 residues. V was shortened by 5 bases and J by 1 base, with 11 bases between the two germline ends. CDR3 nucleotide sequence: TGTGCCAGCAGCGCTACTAAGCAGAACACCGGGGAGCTGTTTTTT. Translation gives CASSATKQNTGELFF.

The chain's CDR3 is CASERRDRGLSGANVLTF. CDR3 bases: TGTGCCAGCGAGCGGCGGGACAGGGGACTTTCTGGGGCCAACGTCCTGACTTTC. V and J are TRBV25-1 and TRBJ2-6; 10 nucleotides agree with TRBD1. The CDR3 totals 18 residues. The germline V gene has CDR1 MGHDK and CDR2 SYGVNS. V was pared by 8 bases and J by 1 base, with 11 bases of the junction left unmatched.

This clonotype turned up a few times. The chain joins TRBV6-5 to TRBJ1-6; possibly TRBD1 for D (6 bases). Between the trimmed V and J ends, which lost 2 bases and 9 bases, there was a span of 11 bases. The V gene's germline CDR1 is MNHEY and CDR2 SVGAGI. CDR3 length: 14 amino acids. The CDR3 bases are TGTGCCAGCAGTTACGAGCACAGGGTTTCACCCCTCCACTTT. Encoded protein: CASSYEHRVSPLHF.

The V call is TRBV28, the J call TRBJ1-4, with D perhaps TRBD1 (5 bases). V lost 5 bases, J lost 2 bases, and 9 bases lay in between. CDR3 length: 14 amino acids. Germline V CDR1 and CDR2: MDHEN, SYDVKM. The CDR3 DNA sequence: TGTGCCAGCAGTGCGACAGATACTAATGAAAAACTGTTTTTT. Protein sequence: CASSATDTNEKLFF.

The chain joins TRBV7-9 to TRBJ1-1; D gene uncertain. From germline, CDR1 is SEHNR and CDR2 FQNEAQ (reference sequence). Between the trimmed V and J ends, which lost 5 bases and 1 base, there was a span of 11 bases. CDR3 length equals 14 residues. The CDR3 DNA reads as TGTGCCAGCAGCCCTACAGTAAAGAACACTGAAGCTTTCTTT. This gives the protein CASSPTVKNTEAFF.

This clonotype was found many times. CDR3 in amino acids: CASSGTARNEQYF. CDR3 nucleotide sequence: TGTGCCAGTAGTGGGACAGCGCGCAACGAGCAGTACTTC. This chain links TRBV19 with TRBJ2-7, with 7 bases aligning to TRBD1. The CDR3 covers 13 residues. Germline trimming cut 5 bases from V and 5 bases from J; bases unmatched to any gene: 6. The germline CDR1 and CDR2 sequences are LNHDA and SQIVND (reference sequence). The variable domain in full, completed from reference TRBV19 and TRBJ2-7, reads DGGITQSPKYLFRKEGQNVTLSCEQNLNHDAMYWYRQDPGQGLRLIYYSQIVNDFQKGDIAEGYSVSREKKESFPLTVTSAQKNPTAFYLCASSGTARNEQYFGPGTRLTVT.

The rearrangement uses TRBV11-2 and TRBJ2-7; 7 bases match TRBD1. This CDR3 has 15 amino acids. V gave up 5 bases and J gave up 1 base; unmatched junction bases: 8. Germline lookup yields CDR1 SGHAT and CDR2 FQNNGV. CDR3 loop: CASSPFPGQSYEQYF. The CDR3 bases are TGTGCCAGCAGCCCCTTTCCGGGACAGTCCTACGAGCAGTACTTC.

The rearrangement joins TRBV7-9 to TRBJ2-7; either TRBD1 or TRBD2 may fit D (5 bases each). This CDR3 contains 16 residues. Trimming shortened V by 4 bases and J by 2 bases, and 18 bases separated the two germline ends. Germline loops: CDR1 SEHNR, CDR2 FQNEAQ (reference sequence). In DNA form, the CDR3 reads TGTGCCAGCAGCTCCCTCCGGTGGGGGAGCACCTACGAGCAGTACTTC. It encodes CASSSLRWGSTYEQYF.

This clonotype was recorded at least ten times. V is TRBV29-1 and J is TRBJ2-7; 8 bases agree with TRBD1. With V trimmed by 6 bases and J by 3 bases, 4 bases remained unmatched. This CDR3 has 12 residues. CDR1 is SQVTM, CDR2 ANQGSEA, per germline. The CDR3 nucleotides are TGCAGCGTCGATACAGGGGGCTACGAGCAGTACTTC. Its translation: CSVDTGGYEQYF.

V and J are TRBV7-2 and TRBJ1-3; 7 bases match TRBD1. V lost 4 bases and J lost 4; bases outside the gene matches: 7. Looked up from germline, CDR1 is SGHTA and CDR2 is FQGNSA. This CDR3 spans 15 amino acids. The CDR3: CASSSVTGYGNTIYF. The CDR3 DNA reads TGTGCCAGCAGCTCCGTGACAGGGTACGGAAACACCATATATTTT.

This clonotype was detected ten times or more. The rearrangement joins TRBV7-8 to TRBJ2-5; no clear D. The germline V gene encodes CDR1 SGHVS and CDR2 FQNEAQ. CDR3 size: 14 residues. V lost 3 bases to trimming and J lost 1 base, with 9 bases between them. CDR3 nucleotides: TGTGCCAGCAGCTTCGGCCAGACCCAAGAGACCCAGTACTTC. It translates to CASSFGQTQETQYF.

This clonotype was observed a handful of times. Its ends do not fully match the called genes, so a read error is possible. The chain is built from TRBV7-8 and TRBJ2-7; D gene ambiguous. The CDR3 has 15 amino acids. The germline V gene encodes CDR1 SGHVS and CDR2 FQNEAQ. The CDR3 DNA is TGCGCCAGCAGTTTGGTTGGGCCGGGCTCCCACGAGCAGTACTTC. It yields the protein CASSLVGPGSHEQYF.

In regard to this clonotype: This may be a read error, as it is one base from a much larger clone. The chain carries TRBV7-7 and TRBJ2-5; D is undetermined. CDR1 and CDR2 from the germline V gene are SSHAT and FNYEAQ (reference sequence). The CDR3 is made up of 13 amino acids. The CDR3 protein is CASSPREAETQYF. The CDR3 DNA is TGTGCTAGCAGCCCTAGAGAGGCGGAGACCCAGTACTTC.

The CDR3 loop is CASSRADSDNQPQHF. The DNA for the CDR3 is TGTGCCAGCAGCAGAGCGGACAGCGACAATCAGCCCCAGCATTTT. The chain couples TRBV7-6 to TRBJ1-5, with a possible D match to TRBD1 (6 bases). This CDR3 contains 15 residues. The ends were cut back, 5 bases at V and 3 bases at J, with 14 bases in the middle. The germline V gene has CDR1 SGHVS and CDR2 FNYEAQ.

Ten or more counts support this clonotype. This chain connects TRBV20-1 to TRBJ2-7; possible D gene TRBD2, 5 bases. Trimming removed 0 bases at V and 6 bases at J, with 15 bases between. Germline CDR1 is DFQATT and CDR2 is SNEGSKA (reference sequence). CDR3 length: 14 amino acids. The CDR3 is CSARDPGSGGEQYF. CDR3 bases: TGCAGTGCTAGAGATCCGGGATCAGGCGGCGAGCAGTACTTC.

The chain is built from TRBV13 and TRBJ2-5; D not resolved. Trimming left V 1 base short and J 4 bases short, with 10 bases between. The CDR3 has 14 residues. Per the germline V gene, CDR1 is PRHDT and CDR2 is FYEKMQ (reference sequence). CDR3 coding DNA: TGTGCCAGCAGCTTAGAGGTCATTCCAGAGACCCAGTACTTC. Its protein product is CASSLEVIPETQYF.

The sample holds many counts of this clonotype. The chain recombines TRBV10-3 with TRBJ1-5, with 7 bases aligning to TRBD1. The CDR3 runs to 14 residues. The V and J ends lost 10 bases and 1 base, in that order; junction bases with no gene match: 7. From germline, CDR1 is ENHRY and CDR2 SYGVKD. The DNA for the CDR3 is TGTGCCACCTCTACAGGGGCGAGCAATCAGCCCCAGCATTTT. Its translation is CATSTGASNQPQHF.